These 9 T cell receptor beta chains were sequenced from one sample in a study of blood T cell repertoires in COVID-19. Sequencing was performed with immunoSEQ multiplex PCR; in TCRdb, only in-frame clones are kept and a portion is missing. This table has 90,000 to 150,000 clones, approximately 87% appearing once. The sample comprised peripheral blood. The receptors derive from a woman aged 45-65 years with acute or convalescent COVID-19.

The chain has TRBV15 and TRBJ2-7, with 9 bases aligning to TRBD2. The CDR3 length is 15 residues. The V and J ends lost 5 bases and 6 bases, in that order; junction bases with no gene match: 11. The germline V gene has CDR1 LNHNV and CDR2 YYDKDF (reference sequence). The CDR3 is CATSVDWASGIEQYF. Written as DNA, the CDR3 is TGTGCCACCAGCGTCGACTGGGCTAGCGGGATCGAGCAGTACTTC. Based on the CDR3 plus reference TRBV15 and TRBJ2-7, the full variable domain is DAMVIQNPRYQVTQFGKPVTLSCSQTLNHNVMYWYQQKSSQAPKLLFHYYDKDFNNEADTPDNFQSRRPNTSFCFLDIRSPGLGDTAMYLCATSVDWASGIEQYFGPGTRLTVT.

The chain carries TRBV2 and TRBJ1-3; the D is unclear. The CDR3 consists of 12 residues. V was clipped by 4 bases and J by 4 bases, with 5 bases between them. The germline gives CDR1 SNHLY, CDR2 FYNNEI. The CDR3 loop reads CASSVAGNTIYF. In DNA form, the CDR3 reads TGTGCCAGCAGTGTGGCCGGAAACACCATATATTTT. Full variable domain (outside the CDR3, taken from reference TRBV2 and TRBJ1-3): EPEVTQTPSHQVTQMGQEVILRCVPISNHLYFYWYRQILGQKVEFLVSFYNNEISEKSEIFDDQFSVERPDGSNFTLKIRSTKLEDSAMYFCASSVAGNTIYFGEGSWLTVV.

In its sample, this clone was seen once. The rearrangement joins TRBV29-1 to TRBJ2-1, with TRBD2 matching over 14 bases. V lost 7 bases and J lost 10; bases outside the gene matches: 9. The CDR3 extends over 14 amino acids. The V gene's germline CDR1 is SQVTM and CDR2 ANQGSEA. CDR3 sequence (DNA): TGCAGCGCCTATGGGACTAGCGGGAGAGGCGAGCAGTTCTTC. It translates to CSAYGTSGRGEQFF.

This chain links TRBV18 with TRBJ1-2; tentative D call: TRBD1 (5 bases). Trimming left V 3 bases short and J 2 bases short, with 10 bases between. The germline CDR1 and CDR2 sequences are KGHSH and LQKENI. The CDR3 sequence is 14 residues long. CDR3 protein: CASSPGQANYGYTF. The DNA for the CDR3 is TGTGCCAGCTCACCGGGGCAGGCCAACTATGGCTACACCTTC. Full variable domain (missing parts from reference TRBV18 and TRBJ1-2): NAGVMQNPRHLVRRRGQEARLRCSPMKGHSHVYWYRQLPEEGLKFMVYLQKENIIDESGMPKERFSAEFPKEGPSILRIQQVVRGDSAAYFCASSPGQANYGYTFGSGTRLTVV.

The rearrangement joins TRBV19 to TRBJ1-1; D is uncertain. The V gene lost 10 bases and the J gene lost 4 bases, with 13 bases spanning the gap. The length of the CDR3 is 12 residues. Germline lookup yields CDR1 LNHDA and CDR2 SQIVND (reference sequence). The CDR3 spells CAISGSGTEAFF. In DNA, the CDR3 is TGTGCCATCTCGGGGTCGGGCACTGAAGCTTTCTTT.

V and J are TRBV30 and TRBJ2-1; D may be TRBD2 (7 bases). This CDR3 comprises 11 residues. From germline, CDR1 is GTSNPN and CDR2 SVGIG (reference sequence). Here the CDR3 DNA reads TGTGCGGGGGGGGCAAGCAATGAGCAGTTCTTC. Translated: CAGGASNEQFF. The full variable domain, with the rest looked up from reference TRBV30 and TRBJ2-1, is SQTIHQWPATLVQPVGSPLSLECTVEGTSNPNLYWYRQAAGRGLQLLFYSVGIGQISSEVPQNLSASRPQDRQFILSSKKLLLSDSGFYLCAGGASNEQFFGPGTRLTVL.

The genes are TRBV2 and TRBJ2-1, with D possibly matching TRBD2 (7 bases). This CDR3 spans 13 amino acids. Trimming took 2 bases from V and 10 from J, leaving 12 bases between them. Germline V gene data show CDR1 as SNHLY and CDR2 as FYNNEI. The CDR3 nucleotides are TGTGCCAGCAGTGAAACCGGCGGGGGCGAGCAGTTCTTC. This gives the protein CASSETGGGEQFF.

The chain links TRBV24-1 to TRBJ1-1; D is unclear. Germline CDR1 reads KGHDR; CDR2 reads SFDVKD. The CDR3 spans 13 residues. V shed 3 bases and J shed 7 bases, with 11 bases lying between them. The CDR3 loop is CATSDPAGNEAFF. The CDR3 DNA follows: TGTGCCACCAGTGATCCGGCGGGGAATGAAGCTTTCTTT.

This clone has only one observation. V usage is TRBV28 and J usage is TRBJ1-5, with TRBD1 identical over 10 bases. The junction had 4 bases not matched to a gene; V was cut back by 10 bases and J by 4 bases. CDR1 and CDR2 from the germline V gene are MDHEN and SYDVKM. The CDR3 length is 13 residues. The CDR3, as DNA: TGTGCCACCGAGGGACAGGGGAATCAGCCCCAGCATTTT. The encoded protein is CATEGQGNQPQHF.